These 2 T cell receptor beta chains came from one sample sequenced in a study of T cell responses to AZD1222 COVID-19 vaccine. The repertoire was sequenced with immunoSEQ multiplex PCR; TCRdb's copy has only in-frame clones and lacks some. Found here are more than 100,000 clones, approximately 85% of them singletons; the top ten hold approximately 5.9%. Sequencing used peripheral blood, obtained on day 0 of AZD1222 vaccination. These receptors originate from an adult in good health.

The table lists this clone with a count of one. The V and J genes are TRBV6-6 and TRBJ1-5; maybe TRBD1 (5 bases). Trimming left V 5 bases short and J 4 bases short, with 12 bases between. The CDR3 runs to 14 residues. CDR1 is MNHNY and CDR2 is SVGAGI in the germline V gene (reference sequence). CDR3 sequence: CASSERDLNQPQHF. The CDR3 DNA reads TGTGCCAGCAGTGAGAGGGACCTAAATCAGCCCCAGCATTTT.

The chain recombines TRBV11-3 with TRBJ2-4, with TRBD2 identical over 8 bases. V lost 1 base, J lost 6 bases, and 5 bases stayed unmatched. Germline V lookup: CDR1 SGHNT, CDR2 YENEEA. CDR3 length equals 15 residues. CDR3 residues: CASSLGGGRGNIQYF. As DNA, the CDR3 is TGTGCCAGCAGCTTAGGCGGGGGGCGCGGAAACATTCAGTACTTC.